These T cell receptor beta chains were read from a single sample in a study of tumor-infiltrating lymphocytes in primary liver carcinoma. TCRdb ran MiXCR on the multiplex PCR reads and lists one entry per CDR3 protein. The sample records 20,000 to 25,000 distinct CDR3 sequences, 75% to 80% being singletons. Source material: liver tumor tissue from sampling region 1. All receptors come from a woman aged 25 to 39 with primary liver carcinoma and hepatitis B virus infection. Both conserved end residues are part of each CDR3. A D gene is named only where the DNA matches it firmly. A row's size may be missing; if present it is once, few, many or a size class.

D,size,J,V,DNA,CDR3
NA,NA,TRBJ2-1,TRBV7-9,TGTGCCAGCAGCTCTGAGGGCAATAACAGTGGGCAGTTCTTC,CASSSEGNNSGQFF
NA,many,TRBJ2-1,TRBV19,TGTGCCAGTAGTATAGGGACGGACTACAATGGGCAGTTCTTC,CASSIGTDYNGQFF
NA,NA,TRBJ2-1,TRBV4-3,TGCGCCAGCAGCCAAGATGCGGGAAGCTCCCACGATGAACAGTTCTTC,CASSQDAGSSHDEQFF
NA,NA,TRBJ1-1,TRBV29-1,TGCAGCCTTCTAGCACAGCTGAACACTGAAGCTTTCTTT,CSLLAQLNTEAFF
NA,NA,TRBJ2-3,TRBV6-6,TGTGCCAGCAGTTCATACCGGGACATGGGCACAGATACGCAGTATTTT,CASSSYRDMGTDTQYF
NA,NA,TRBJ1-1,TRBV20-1,TGCAGTGCTAGAGAATTTGGGACACCGAACACTGAAGCTCTCTTT,CSAREFGTPNTEALF
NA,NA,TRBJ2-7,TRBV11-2,TGTGCCAGCAGCTTAGATCGTGACAGGACATACGAGCAGTACTTC,CASSLDRDRTYEQYF
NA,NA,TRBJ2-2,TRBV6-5,TGTGCCAGCAGTCCGCGGTCAGAGTTCACCGGGGAACTGTTTTTT,CASSPRSEFTGELFF
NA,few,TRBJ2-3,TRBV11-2,TGTGCCAGCAGCGCGGGACTGGCGGGTATTGTTGATACGCACTACTTT,CASSAGLAGIVDTHYF
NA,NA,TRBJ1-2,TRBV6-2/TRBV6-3,TGTGCCAGCAGTCCACTGACAGACTATGCCTACACCTTC,CASSPLTDYAYTF
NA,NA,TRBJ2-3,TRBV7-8,TGTGCCATCAGCTCACTACTGTCAGATACGCAGTATTTT,CAISSLLSDTQYF
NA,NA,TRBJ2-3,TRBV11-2,TGTGCCAGCACCTCCTTACTCTCTGGGGCAGATGCGCGGTATTTT,CASTSLLSGADARYF
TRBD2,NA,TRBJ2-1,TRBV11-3,TGTGCCAGCAGCCGACGGGAGGTTGAGTACAATGAGCGATTCTTC,CASSRREVEYNERFF
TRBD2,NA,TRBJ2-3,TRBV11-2,TGTGCCAGCAGCTTGAGCGGGACGGAAGATACGCACTATTTT,CASSLSGTEDTHYF
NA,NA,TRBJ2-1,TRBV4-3,TGCGCCAGCAGCCAAGATGCCTTAAGTATCTACAATGAGCAGTTCTTC,CASSQDALSIYNEQFF
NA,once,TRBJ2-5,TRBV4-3,TGCGCCAGCAGCCAGAGTACTCCGTGGCAAGAGACCCAGTACTTC,CASSQSTPWQETQYF
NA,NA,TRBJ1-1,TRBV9,TGTGCCAGCAGCGTAGCCCACTTGGGCACCGAAGCTTTCTTT,CASSVAHLGTEAFF
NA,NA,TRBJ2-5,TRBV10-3,TGTGCCATCTGTGGGTCAGCTACCAGGGAAGAGACCCAGTACTTC,CAICGSATREETQYF